This T cell receptor beta chain was profiled in a study of T cell responses to AZD1222 COVID-19 vaccine. Findings and limits, study-wide: Clonal diversity was possibly underestimated, and the donors were mostly white British, with more females.

Of note for this clone: Antigen unknown.

V lost 2 bases and J lost 4, with 9 bases in between. Looked up from germline, CDR1 is SGHNT and CDR2 is YYREEE (reference sequence). The CDR3 consists of 13 residues. Libraries were prepared by immunoSEQ multiplex PCR; TCRdb keeps only in-frame clonotypes and omits some of them. This sample has approximately 140,000 clones, with under 95% found just once. The starting material was peripheral blood, obtained on day 0 of AZD1222 vaccination. The gene calls are TRBV5-4 and TRBJ1-2; D possibly corresponds to TRBD1 (5 bases). The source of this sequence is an adult in good health. The CDR3, as DNA: TGTGCCAGCAGCTTTCCCGGGGGCTATGGCTACACCTTC. It yields the protein CASSFPGGYGYTF.